These 7 T cell receptor beta chains came from one sample sequenced in a study of cytomegalovirus exposure and HLA in healthy donors. PCR used 60 Vbeta primers and 13 Jbeta primers. TCRdb keeps only in-frame clones here, not all; method: immunoSEQ multiplex PCR. This sample has approximately 160,000 clones, with around 70% found just once. The sequencing sample was made of PBMCs. All receptors come from a man aged 18-30 years in good health and CMV-seropositive.

This clone was recorded only once. The chain couples TRBV30 to TRBJ1-2; 8 bases match TRBD1. The CDR3 is made up of 13 amino acids. V lost 3 bases to trimming and J lost 2 bases; unmatched junction nucleotides: 2. Germline V gives CDR1 GTSNPN, CDR2 SVGIG (reference sequence). The CDR3 loop reads CAWSHRGNYGYTF. In DNA, the CDR3 is TGTGCCTGGAGCCACAGGGGGAACTATGGCTACACCTTC.

The CDR3 sequence: CSVEEVDYGYTF. The CDR3 DNA is TGCAGCGTTGAAGAGGTAGACTATGGCTACACCTTC. The J gene is TRBJ1-2, the V gene TRBV29-1; D is undetermined. The length of the CDR3 is 12 residues. Per the germline V gene, CDR1 is SQVTM and CDR2 is ANQGSEA. V shed 0 bases and J shed 3 bases, with 5 bases lying between them. Based on the CDR3 plus reference TRBV29-1 and TRBJ1-2, the full variable domain is SAVISQKPSRDICQRGTSLTIQCQVDSQVTMMFWYRQQPGQSLTLIATANQGSEATYESGFVIDKFPISRPNLTFSTLTVSNMSPEDSSIYLCSVEEVDYGYTFGSGTRLTVV.

The V call is TRBV4-1, the J call TRBJ1-2, with 7 bases aligning to TRBD1. The V gene's germline CDR1 is MGHRA and CDR2 YSYEKL. The CDR3 runs to 17 residues. The J segment lost 2 bases and the V segment lost 4 bases, leaving 13 bases of the junction unmatched. In DNA, the CDR3 is TGCGCCAGCAGCCGAAGCGGCCCCGCAGGGGGGAACTATGGCTACACCTTC. Amino acids: CASSRSGPAGGNYGYTF.

The chain combines TRBV7-9 with TRBJ2-3, with 12 bases identical to TRBD2. Germline trimming cut 5 bases from V and 2 bases from J; bases unmatched to any gene: 11. Germline V gene lookup returns CDR1 SEHNR and CDR2 FQNEAQ (reference sequence). The CDR3 consists of 18 residues. The CDR3 DNA is TGTGCCAGCAGCCCCCGCGATAGACTAGCGGGGGTCACAGATACGCAGTATTTT. Its translation: CASSPRDRLAGVTDTQYF.

V gene TRBV29-1 combines with J gene TRBJ1-2; TRBD1 might be the D (6 bases). Germline V gives CDR1 SQVTM, CDR2 ANQGSEA. V was shortened by 6 bases and J by 2 bases, with 13 bases between the two germline ends. The CDR3 is 13 amino acids. The CDR3 DNA is TGCAGCGTCGGGGGGGGCGGAAACTATGGCTACACCTTC. Translated: CSVGGGGNYGYTF.

This clone was counted once. V and J are TRBV2 and TRBJ2-5, with TRBD2 identical over 7 bases. Germline V gene data show CDR1 as SNHLY and CDR2 as FYNNEI. V trimming: 5 bases; J trimming: 2 bases; junction bases outside the gene matches: 8. CDR3 length: 15 amino acids. The CDR3 bases are TGTGCCAGCAGTAGGGACGGCGGGGGACAAGAGACCCAGTACTTC. This gives the protein CASSRDGGGQETQYF.

The chain links TRBV5-1 to TRBJ2-5, with 12 bases matching TRBD2. The CDR3 runs 15 residues. From germline, CDR1 is SGHRS and CDR2 YFSETQ. Trimming removed 2 bases from V and 5 bases from J; junction bases left unmatched: 4. CDR3 amino acids: CASSFLAGGRETQYF. CDR3 nucleotides: TGCGCCAGCAGCTTCCTAGCGGGGGGGCGTGAGACCCAGTACTTC.